These T cell receptor beta chains were read from a single sample in a study of OX40 agonist ivuxolimab in advanced cancers. The protocol was immunoSEQ multiplex PCR, while the TCRdb copy is restricted to in-frame clones and leaves out a portion. The sample holds about 84,000 clones, 94% seen once. This specimen consisted of CD4+ or CD8+ T cells sorted from blood, obtained in a trial of the OX40 agonist ivuxolimab. These receptors were taken from an adult with an advanced solid tumor such as melanoma, head and neck, liver or kidney cancer. CDR3s include the opening cysteine and the closing phenylalanine or tryptophan. D genes are given only for firm matches. A row's size may be missing; if present it is once, few, many or a size class.

V: TRBV7-2
size: .
D: .
J: TRBJ1-2
CDR3: CASSLASGNYGYTF
DNA: TGTGCCAGCAGCTTAGCGTCGGGCAACTATGGCTACACCTTC

V: TRBV5-4
size: .
D: TRBD2
J: TRBJ2-1
CDR3: CASSPSGNEQFF
DNA: TGTGCCAGCAGCCCTAGCGGCAATGAGCAGTTCTTC

V: TRBV25-1
size: .
D: .
J: TRBJ2-7
CDR3: CASSGSFTYEQYF
DNA: TGTGCCAGCAGTGGTAGTTTCACGTACGAGCAGTACTTC

V: TRBV4-1
size: .
D: TRBD2
J: TRBJ2-7
CDR3: CASSAVGGVWEQYF
DNA: TGCGCCAGCAGCGCAGTGGGAGGGGTCTGGGAGCAGTACTTC

V: TRBV28
size: .
D: .
J: TRBJ1-3
CDR3: CASSLVRYSGNTIYF
DNA: TGTGCCAGCAGTTTAGTTCGGTACTCTGGAAACACCATATATTTT

V: TRBV30
size: .
D: .
J: TRBJ2-7
CDR3: CAWRTRQLDYEQYF
DNA: TGTGCCTGGAGAACGAGACAGCTCGACTACGAGCAGTACTTC

V: TRBV4-2
size: .
D: .
J: TRBJ1-4
CDR3: CASSQAGQSLTNEKLFF
DNA: TGTGCCAGCAGCCAAGCCGGACAGAGTCTGACGAATGAAAAACTGTTTTTT

V: TRBV15
size: .
D: TRBD2
J: TRBJ2-7
CDR3: CATSRPFGTSKPEQYF
DNA: TGTGCCACCAGCAGACCTTTTGGGACTAGCAAACCCGAGCAGTACTTC

V: TRBV7-2
size: .
D: TRBD2
J: TRBJ2-7
CDR3: CASSAGLALYEQYF
DNA: TGTGCCAGCAGCGCGGGACTAGCGCTTTACGAGCAGTACTTC

V: TRBV7-8
size: .
D: TRBD2
J: TRBJ2-1
CDR3: CASSGTSGWNNEQFF
DNA: TGTGCCAGCAGCGGGACTAGCGGGTGGAACAATGAGCAGTTCTTC

V: TRBV12-5
size: .
D: .
J: TRBJ1-1
CDR3: CASGLEVFPNTEAFF
DNA: TGTGCTAGTGGTTTGGAGGTATTCCCGAACACTGAAGCTTTCTTT

V: TRBV28
size: .
D: .
J: TRBJ2-7
CDR3: CASSPKGGIGGNEQYF
DNA: TGTGCCAGCAGTCCCAAGGGTGGTATAGGGGGGAACGAGCAGTACTTC

V: TRBV5-1
size: .
D: .
J: TRBJ2-7
CDR3: CASSWPGGEQYF
DNA: TGCGCCAGCAGCTGGCCGGGTGGGGAGCAGTACTTC

V: TRBV30
size: once
D: .
J: TRBJ1-2
CDR3: CAWIPGGGGYTF
DNA: TGTGCCTGGATCCCGGGGGGCGGGGGCTACACCTTC

V: TRBV27
size: .
D: .
J: TRBJ2-2
CDR3: CASISSGELFF
DNA: TGTGCCAGCATCAGCTCCGGGGAGCTGTTTTTT

V: TRBV6-6
size: .
D: TRBD2
J: TRBJ2-1
CDR3: CASSSLSGRAGNEQFF
DNA: TGTGCCAGCAGCTCACTTAGCGGGAGGGCCGGAAATGAGCAGTTCTTC

V: TRBV9
size: .
D: TRBD1
J: TRBJ2-7
CDR3: CASSGTGQVGYEQYF
DNA: TGTGCCAGCAGCGGAACAGGACAGGTTGGGTACGAGCAGTACTTC

V: TRBV15
size: .
D: .
J: TRBJ1-1
CDR3: CATSRGRATEAFF
DNA: TGTGCCACCAGCAGAGGTCGGGCCACTGAAGCTTTCTTT

V: TRBV27
size: .
D: TRBD1
J: TRBJ2-1
CDR3: CASSLVVGPDRVPNEQFF
DNA: TGTGCCAGCAGTTTAGTTGTGGGTCCGGACAGGGTCCCCAATGAGCAGTTCTTC

V: TRBV5-5
size: .
D: TRBD1
J: TRBJ1-5
CDR3: CASSLLTGYYSNQPQHF
DNA: TGTGCCAGCAGCTTGTTGACAGGGTACTATAGCAATCAGCCCCAGCATTTT

V: TRBV10-2
size: .
D: TRBD2
J: TRBJ2-7
CDR3: CASSESGGGSYEQYF
DNA: TGCGCCAGCAGTGAGTCTGGGGGGGGGTCCTACGAGCAGTACTTC

V: TRBV6-1
size: .
D: .
J: TRBJ1-1
CDR3: CASNHLRVRFTEAFF
DNA: TGTGCCAGCAACCATCTAAGGGTACGGTTCACTGAAGCTTTCTTT

V: TRBV7-9
size: .
D: TRBD1
J: TRBJ1-2
CDR3: CASSLGQAGSYGYTF
DNA: TGTGCCAGCAGTCTCGGACAGGCCGGTAGCTATGGCTACACCTTC

V: TRBV13
size: .
D: TRBD1
J: TRBJ2-7
CDR3: CASSPGTGQGQYF
DNA: TGTGCCAGCAGCCCGGGGACAGGCCAGGGGCAGTACTTC

V: TRBV4-1
size: few
D: .
J: TRBJ2-5
CDR3: CASSPEMVGETQYF
DNA: TGCGCCAGCAGCCCGGAGATGGTGGGAGAGACCCAGTACTTC